These 32 T cell receptor beta chains were all obtained from the same sample, sequenced in a study of cytomegalovirus exposure and HLA in healthy donors. The PCR ran on 60 Vbeta and 13 Jbeta primers. This table comes from immunoSEQ multiplex PCR, and its TCRdb copy is limited to in-frame clones, with some not included. Its table records about 82,000 clones. The sequencing sample was made of PBMCs. These receptor sequences come from a woman aged 25 to 45 in good health and CMV-seronegative.

The V gene is TRBV7-9, the J gene TRBJ2-1; 9 bases fit TRBD1. In germline, CDR1 is SEHNR, CDR2 FQNEAQ (reference sequence). V gave up 3 bases and J gave up 7 bases; unmatched junction bases: 10. The CDR3 sequence is 16 residues long. This CDR3 reads CASSFYGTGRKNEQFF. In DNA form, the CDR3 reads TGTGCCAGCAGCTTCTATGGGACAGGGAGAAAGAATGAGCAGTTCTTC.

The CDR3 protein is CASSAPNYGYTF. Here the CDR3 DNA reads TGTGCCAGCAGCGCCCCAAACTATGGCTACACCTTC. The chain is built from TRBV9 and TRBJ1-2, with D unclear. Trimming removed 3 bases from V and 2 bases from J, with 5 bases in between. This CDR3 region has 12 residues. CDR1 and CDR2 (germline): SGDLS, YYNGEE.

The V call is TRBV30, the J call TRBJ1-1; tentative D call: TRBD1 (6 bases). V lost 4 bases to trimming and J lost 8 bases, with 8 bases between them. Per the germline V gene, CDR1 is GTSNPN and CDR2 is SVGIG (reference sequence). The CDR3 runs 10 residues. The DNA of the CDR3 is TGTGCCTGGATCGGACAGGAAGCTTTCTTT. It codes for CAWIGQEAFF.

The chain employs TRBV19 and TRBJ2-1; the match to TRBD1 covers 8 bases. The CDR3 totals 12 residues. The ends lost 9 bases at V and 6 bases at J; junction bases unmatched: 4. CDR1 and CDR2 from the germline V gene are LNHDA and SQIVND (reference sequence). CDR3 coding DNA: TGTGCCAGCAATGACAGGGGCAATGAGCAGTTCTTC. Its protein product is CASNDRGNEQFF.

The gene calls are TRBV7-9 and TRBJ2-3; 8 positions agree with TRBD1. CDR1 is SEHNR, CDR2 FQNEAQ, per germline (reference sequence). V gave up 6 bases and J gave up 4 bases; unmatched junction bases: 12. This CDR3 region has 16 residues. The CDR3 region is CASSRGLGQGADTQYF. CDR3 DNA: TGTGCCAGCAGTCGTGGGCTTGGACAGGGCGCAGATACGCAGTATTTT.

The chain couples TRBV6-1 to TRBJ2-7; possibly TRBD1 for D (5 bases). Germline values: CDR1 MNHNS, CDR2 SASEGT. Trimming removed 3 bases at V and 5 bases at J, with 17 bases between. The CDR3 is 15 residues long. CDR3 sequence (DNA): TGTGCCAGCAGTGATCATGGGCAGGGCGTCAACGAGCAGTACTTC. It encodes CASSDHGQGVNEQYF.

This chain connects TRBV19 to TRBJ2-6, with D possibly TRBD2 on 6 matching bases. V gave up 5 bases and J gave up 1 base, with 21 bases separating them. Germline-derived CDR1 and CDR2 are LNHDA and SQIVND (reference sequence). The CDR3 loop spans 19 amino acids. This chain's CDR3 is CASSYAGLVPRSGANVLTF. The CDR3 region has the DNA TGTGCCAGTAGTTATGCGGGGCTCGTACCACGGTCTGGGGCCAACGTCCTGACTTTC.

The J gene is TRBJ1-2, the V gene TRBV2; a weak D match, TRBD1 (5 bases). Trimming shortened V by 4 bases and J by 1 base, and 7 bases separated the two germline ends. The V gene's germline CDR1 is SNHLY and CDR2 FYNNEI. CDR3 length: 13 residues. CDR3 loop: CASSVDSNYGYTF. DNA for the CDR3: TGTGCCAGCAGTGTCGACAGTAACTATGGCTACACCTTC.

The chain employs TRBV11-2 and TRBJ1-1, with 8 bases matching TRBD1. J was trimmed by 7 bases and V by 2 bases; bases with no gene match: 12. Germline V CDR1 and CDR2: SGHAT, FQNNGV. The CDR3 loop spans 16 amino acids. CDR3 sequence reads: CASSLLPRTGRFEAFF. The CDR3 DNA reads as TGTGCCAGCAGCTTACTTCCTCGGACAGGGCGCTTTGAAGCTTTCTTT.

V usage is TRBV4-1 and J usage is TRBJ1-2; unclear D gene. The CDR3 spans 14 residues. Trimming removed 4 bases from V and 4 bases from J, with 13 bases in between. CDR1 MGHRA and CDR2 YSYEKL come from the germline V gene. The CDR3 region is CASSLGKGIYGYTF. Written as DNA, the CDR3 is TGCGCCAGCAGCCTCGGGAAAGGGATCTATGGCTACACCTTC.

This chain links TRBV6-5 with TRBJ2-3; D may be TRBD1 (6 bases). The CDR3 has 15 residues. Deletions cut 5 bases from V and 1 base from J, with 13 bases between. Germline loops: CDR1 MNHEY, CDR2 SVGAGI. The DNA of the CDR3 is TGTGCCAGCAGTCAGATTAAGGGGGGCACAGATACGCAGTATTTT. This translates into CASSQIKGGTDTQYF.

The CDR3 region is CASSLGLDTDTQYF. The CDR3, as DNA: TGCGCCAGCAGCCTGGGACTGGACACAGATACGCAGTATTTT. The rearrangement links TRBV5-1 to TRBJ2-3, with D perhaps TRBD2 (6 bases). The CDR3 spans 14 residues. Germline CDR1 reads SGHRS; CDR2 reads YFSETQ. V shed 4 bases and J shed 2 bases, with 11 bases lying between them.

This chain uses TRBV5-1 with TRBJ2-3; TRBD1 agrees at 8 bases. This CDR3 contains 19 residues. Per germline, CDR1 SGHRS and CDR2 YFSETQ. V dropped 3 bases and J dropped 2; count of bases not matched to a gene: 17. CDR3 protein: CASSSLQGGTGSDTDTQYF. The CDR3 DNA sequence: TGCGCCAGCAGCTCCCTCCAAGGAGGGACAGGATCAGACACAGATACGCAGTATTTT. Combining the CDR3 with reference TRBV5-1 and TRBJ2-3 gives the whole variable domain KAGVTQTPRYLIKTRGQQVTLSCSPISGHRSVSWYQQTPGQGLQFLFEYFSETQRNKGNFPGRFSGRQFSNSRSEMNVSTLELGDSALYLCASSSLQGGTGSDTDTQYFGPGTRLTVL.

The CDR3, as DNA: TGCGCCAGCAGCTTGTCCGGGGACTCCGATACGCAGTATTTT. Translated, it gives CASSLSGDSDTQYF. The rearrangement uses TRBV5-1 and TRBJ2-3; D is possibly TRBD2 (6 bases). Trimming took off 1 base at V and 6 bases at J, with 12 bases between the two ends. This CDR3 contains 14 residues. Germline V gene sequence: CDR1 SGHRS, CDR2 YFSETQ.

V and J are TRBV6-5 and TRBJ2-7; TRBD1 agrees at 7 bases. This CDR3 comprises 16 residues. V dropped 0 bases and J dropped 3; count of bases not matched to a gene: 8. The V gene's germline CDR1 is MNHEY and CDR2 SVGAGI. The CDR3 loop reads CASSYSKRGTVYEQYF. The CDR3 DNA reads as TGTGCCAGCAGTTACTCGAAAAGAGGGACAGTCTACGAGCAGTACTTC.

The chain carries TRBV29-1 and TRBJ2-7, with 9 bases aligning to TRBD2. The CDR3 is 14 residues long. CDR1 is SQVTM, CDR2 ANQGSEA, per germline. Trimming removed 6 bases from V and 5 bases from J; junction bases left unmatched: 11. This CDR3 reads CSVPGTSTDDEQYF. The CDR3 DNA is TGCAGCGTCCCCGGGACTAGCACAGACGACGAGCAGTACTTC.

The chain links TRBV7-2 to TRBJ1-1, with D possibly TRBD1 on 6 matching bases. Germline V gene lookup returns CDR1 SGHTA and CDR2 FQGNSA. This CDR3 is 13 amino acids long. V lost 3 bases and J 8 bases, leaving 13 bases between the germline ends. This CDR3 reads CASSFRPQGEAFF. CDR3 DNA: TGTGCCAGCAGCTTCAGACCTCAGGGGGAAGCTTTCTTT. Drawing the rest from reference TRBV7-2 and TRBJ1-1, the complete variable domain is GAGVSQSPSNKVTEKGKDVELRCDPISGHTALYWYRQSLGQGLEFLIYFQGNSAPDKSGLPSDRFSAERTGGSVSTLTIQRTQQEDSAVYLCASSFRPQGEAFFGQGTRLTVV.

This chain joins TRBV19 and TRBJ2-1; 10 bases match TRBD2. This CDR3 is built from 15 residues. V trimming: 1 base; J trimming: 8 bases; junction bases outside the gene matches: 5. The germline V gene has CDR1 LNHDA and CDR2 SQIVND (reference sequence). The CDR3 nucleotides read TGTGCCAGTAGTATAGCTAGCGGGAGTCGCGATGAGCAGTTCTTC. It specifies CASSIASGSRDEQFF.

The chain joins TRBV4-2 to TRBJ1-2, with 12 bases that match TRBD1. This CDR3 region has 17 residues. The germline V gene has CDR1 LGHNA and CDR2 YNFKEQ. The V segment lost 0 bases and the J segment 0 bases; nucleotides outside the gene matches: 2. This chain's CDR3 is CASSQDGTGGSNYGYTF. In DNA, the CDR3 is TGTGCCAGCAGCCAAGACGGGACAGGGGGCTCTAACTATGGCTACACCTTC.

The chain couples TRBV7-9 to TRBJ2-5; TRBD2 matches 9 bases. The CDR3 consists of 17 residues. V gave up 5 bases and J gave up 1 base; unmatched junction bases: 11. Germline loops: CDR1 SEHNR, CDR2 FQNEAQ (reference sequence). CDR3 amino acids: CASSTRIAGAIQETQYF. For the CDR3, the DNA is TGTGCCAGCAGCACCAGAATAGCGGGGGCAATCCAAGAGACCCAGTACTTC.

Worth noting for this clone: Within the sample, other DNA sequences also encode this same CDR3. The chain combines TRBV11-2 with TRBJ2-1, with 7 bases aligning to TRBD1. The CDR3 has 13 residues. Unmatched junction bases numbered 1, after V lost 1 base and J lost 7 bases. CDR1 and CDR2 from the germline V gene are SGHAT and FQNNGV. The CDR3, as DNA: TGTGCCAGCAGCTTAGGGACAGGAAATGAGCAGTTCTTC. Its translation is CASSLGTGNEQFF.

The V and J genes are TRBV19 and TRBJ2-2; 9 bases line up with TRBD1. The trim removed 4 bases at V and 9 bases at J, leaving 6 bases unmatched. Looked up from germline, CDR1 is LNHDA and CDR2 is SQIVND (reference sequence). The CDR3 is made up of 14 amino acids. The CDR3 sequence: CASSTGTGHRELFF. CDR3 in DNA: TGTGCCAGTAGTACCGGGACAGGGCACCGGGAGCTGTTTTTT.

On this clone: The CDR3 does not close with the conserved phenylalanine or tryptophan, likely indicating a read error. The rearrangement joins TRBV19 to TRBJ1-2, with TRBD1 identical over 7 bases. Germline assignment: CDR1 LNHDA and CDR2 SQIVND (reference sequence). V lost 3 bases to trimming and J lost 2 bases; unmatched junction nucleotides: 6. The CDR3 totals 15 residues. CDR3 protein: CASSMGLGQNYGYTS. The CDR3 nucleotides read TGTGCCAGTAGTATGGGGTTGGGACAGAACTATGGCTACACCTCC.

The rearrangement uses TRBV5-1 and TRBJ1-6; TRBD1 agrees at 7 bases. Germline values: CDR1 SGHRS, CDR2 YFSETQ. The CDR3 loop spans 14 amino acids. J gave up 7 bases and V 4 bases, and 5 bases lay outside the gene matches. The CDR3 sequence: CASSPGTANSPLHF. As DNA, the CDR3 is TGCGCCAGCAGCCCTGGGACAGCAAATTCACCCCTCCACTTT.

The V call is TRBV7-9, the J call TRBJ1-1, with D possibly being TRBD1 (6 bases). CDR3 size: 15 residues. With 5 bases removed from V and 0 bases from J, the gap between germline ends came to 13 bases. From germline, CDR1 is SEHNR and CDR2 FQNEAQ (reference sequence). The CDR3 DNA sequence: TGTGCCAGCAGCCCAGGGACACATATGAACACTGAAGCTTTCTTT. It yields the protein CASSPGTHMNTEAFF.

CDR3 protein: CASSPRGSLYGYTF. The CDR3 DNA sequence: TGTGCCAGCAGCCCCAGGGGTAGCCTCTATGGCTACACCTTC. This chain joins TRBV27 and TRBJ1-2; TRBD1 might be the D (6 bases). V lost 6 bases and J lost 4, with 15 bases in between. Germline lookup yields CDR1 MNHEY and CDR2 SMNVEV (reference sequence). The CDR3 contains 14 residues.

The chain uses TRBV6-1 and TRBJ2-3, with D perhaps TRBD1 (6 bases). The V end lost 3 bases, the J end lost 0 bases, and 10 bases lay between the germline ends. CDR3 length equals 15 residues. Germline CDR1 reads MNHNS; CDR2 reads SASEGT. The CDR3 sequence is CASSDVTGSTDTQYF. As DNA, the CDR3 is TGTGCCAGCAGTGATGTGACAGGTAGCACAGATACGCAGTATTTT.

This chain links TRBV11-1 with TRBJ2-1; no clear D gene. CDR3 size: 15 residues. V shed 5 bases and J shed 5 bases, with 16 bases lying between them. Germline CDR1 is SGHAT and CDR2 is FQDESV (reference sequence). CDR3: CASSPPVPTDNEQFF. The CDR3 nucleotides read TGTGCCAGCAGCCCTCCAGTCCCCACCGACAATGAGCAGTTCTTC. Full variable domain (rest looked up from reference TRBV11-1 and TRBJ2-1): EAEVAQSPRYKITEKSQAVAFWCDPISGHATLYWYRQILGQGPELLVQFQDESVVDDSQLPKDRFSAERLKGVDSTLKIQPAELGDSAMYLCASSPPVPTDNEQFFGPGTRLTVL.

The V and J genes are TRBV13 and TRBJ2-3; D gene uncertain. From germline, CDR1 is PRHDT and CDR2 FYEKMQ (reference sequence). The V and J ends lost 6 bases and 4 bases respectively, with 8 bases between them. The CDR3 is 12 amino acids. CDR3 sequence (DNA): TGTGCCAGCAGTCATGAGGCAGATACGCAGTATTTT. Its translation: CASSHEADTQYF.

V gene TRBV11-3 combines with J gene TRBJ2-1; the D gene is possibly TRBD2 (6 bases). Between the trimmed V and J ends, which lost 5 bases and 0 bases, there was a span of 11 bases. This CDR3 has 15 residues. The germline CDR1 and CDR2 sequences are SGHNT and YENEEA. The CDR3 DNA reads TGTGCCAGCAGCCCGGGAGAAAACTCCTACAATGAGCAGTTCTTC. Protein sequence: CASSPGENSYNEQFF.

The chain employs TRBV2 and TRBJ1-5; a possible D gene is TRBD1 (6 bases). Germline V gene lookup returns CDR1 SNHLY and CDR2 FYNNEI. V shed 8 bases and J shed 6 bases, with 20 bases lying between them. CDR3 length: 15 amino acids. CDR3 residues: CASGGGAGVGQPQHF. The CDR3 coding sequence is TGTGCCAGCGGAGGGGGGGCAGGGGTTGGTCAGCCCCAGCATTTT.

The chain carries TRBV29-1 and TRBJ2-1; D might be TRBD2 (6 bases). The CDR3 is 12 amino acids. Germline V gives CDR1 SQVTM, CDR2 ANQGSEA. V dropped 7 bases and J dropped 2 bases, with 9 bases sitting between them. In DNA form, the CDR3 reads TGCAGCGCCGTAGCGGCCTACAATGAGCAGTTCTTC. The encoded protein is CSAVAAYNEQFF.